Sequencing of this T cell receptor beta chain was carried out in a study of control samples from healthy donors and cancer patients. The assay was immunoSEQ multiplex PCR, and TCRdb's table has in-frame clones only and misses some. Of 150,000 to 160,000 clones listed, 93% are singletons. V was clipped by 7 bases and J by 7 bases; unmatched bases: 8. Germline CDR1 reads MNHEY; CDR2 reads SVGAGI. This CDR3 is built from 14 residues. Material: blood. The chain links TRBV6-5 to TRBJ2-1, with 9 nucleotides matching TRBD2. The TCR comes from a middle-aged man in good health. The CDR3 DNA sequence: TGTGCCAGCAAGGGGGTAGCGGGAGAAAATGAGCAGTTCTTC. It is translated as CASKGVAGENEQFF.